This is a list of T cell receptor beta chains from one sample in a study of CD8+ T cells in alopecia areata. TCRdb keeps only in-frame clones here, not all; method: immunoSEQ multiplex PCR. The table includes some 170,000 clones, roughly 50% detected once. The sequences come from CD4+ T cells sorted from blood, collected at approximately week 55, from a patient treated with tofacitinib. The receptors here all came from a human donor with alopecia areata. The CDR3 runs from the conserved cysteine through the conserved F or W. Each record gives: D gene, clone size, V gene, J gene, CDR3 length, CDR3 protein, CDR3 DNA. A D gene is named only where the DNA matches it firmly. Size values are once, few and many counts, or a class for expanded clones, and some rows have none.

D gene: -
clone size: -
V gene: TRBV20-1
J gene: TRBJ2-5
CDR3 length: 11
CDR3 protein: CSALRQKTQYF
CDR3 DNA: TGCAGTGCTCTACGGCAAAAGACCCAGTACTTC

D gene: TRBD1
clone size: -
V gene: TRBV30
J gene: TRBJ1-2
CDR3 length: 14
CDR3 protein: CAWSSSDRVNGYTF
CDR3 DNA: TGTGCCTGGAGTTCCTCGGACAGGGTTAATGGCTACACCTTC

D gene: -
clone size: -
V gene: TRBV6-1
J gene: TRBJ1-2
CDR3 length: 13
CDR3 protein: CASTTSGRLGYTF
CDR3 DNA: TGTGCCAGCACCACCTCGGGAAGGCTCGGCTACACCTTC

D gene: -
clone size: -
V gene: TRBV23-1
J gene: TRBJ2-2
CDR3 length: 16
CDR3 protein: CASSLWGRVNTGELFF
CDR3 DNA: TGCGCCAGCAGTCTCTGGGGAAGAGTGAATACCGGGGAGCTGTTTTTT

D gene: -
clone size: -
V gene: TRBV29-1
J gene: TRBJ1-1
CDR3 length: 14
CDR3 protein: CSVENVGAVIEAFF
CDR3 DNA: TGCAGCGTTGAGAATGTAGGAGCAGTGATTGAAGCTTTCTTT

D gene: -
clone size: -
V gene: TRBV30
J gene: TRBJ1-2
CDR3 length: 12
CDR3 protein: CAWSTVQPSRDF
CDR3 DNA: TGTGCCTGGAGTACAGTACAGCCGAGTAGAGACTTC

D gene: -
clone size: -
V gene: TRBV29-1
J gene: TRBJ2-5
CDR3 length: 11
CDR3 protein: CSVLPGETQYF
CDR3 DNA: TGCAGCGTCCTCCCGGGGGAGACCCAGTACTTC

D gene: -
clone size: few
V gene: TRBV29-1
J gene: TRBJ2-5
CDR3 length: 15
CDR3 protein: CSVGQLAGLQETQYF
CDR3 DNA: TGCAGCGTTGGCCAGCTGGCGGGGCTCCAAGAGACCCAGTACTTC

D gene: -
clone size: -
V gene: TRBV30
J gene: TRBJ1-2
CDR3 length: 12
CDR3 protein: CAWEVDGYGYTF
CDR3 DNA: TGTGCCTGGGAAGTAGATGGGTATGGCTACACCTTC

D gene: TRBD1
clone size: few
V gene: TRBV18
J gene: TRBJ1-2
CDR3 length: 14
CDR3 protein: CASSPPGQGGGYTF
CDR3 DNA: TGTGCCAGCTCACCACCGGGACAGGGAGGTGGCTACACCTTC

D gene: -
clone size: -
V gene: TRBV5-1
J gene: TRBJ2-2
CDR3 length: 14
CDR3 protein: CASRDMPWAGELFF
CDR3 DNA: TGCGCCAGCCGAGATATGCCCTGGGCCGGGGAGCTGTTTTTT

D gene: -
clone size: few
V gene: TRBV9
J gene: TRBJ1-3
CDR3 length: 14
CDR3 protein: CASSLGQSGNTIYF
CDR3 DNA: TGTGCCAGCAGCCTAGGACAGTCCGGAAACACCATATATTTT

D gene: TRBD1
clone size: -
V gene: TRBV5-6
J gene: TRBJ1-6
CDR3 length: 16
CDR3 protein: CASSWPQGGLTSPLHF
CDR3 DNA: TGTGCCAGCAGCTGGCCCCAGGGGGGTTTGACTTCACCCCTCCACTTT

D gene: TRBD1
clone size: -
V gene: TRBV5-1
J gene: TRBJ1-2
CDR3 length: 17
CDR3 protein: CASSLDPGGEIAYGYTF
CDR3 DNA: TGCGCCAGCAGCTTGGATCCAGGGGGCGAAATAGCCTATGGCTACACCTTC

D gene: -
clone size: -
V gene: TRBV4-1
J gene: TRBJ1-5
CDR3 length: 16
CDR3 protein: CASSEGQGPNNQPQHF
CDR3 DNA: TGCGCCAGCAGCGAAGGACAAGGACCTAACAATCAGCCCCAGCATTTT

D gene: -
clone size: once
V gene: TRBV6-6
J gene: TRBJ1-5
CDR3 length: 14
CDR3 protein: CASSNPFRYQPQHF
CDR3 DNA: TGTGCCAGCAGCAATCCATTCAGGTATCAGCCCCAGCATTTT

D gene: TRBD1
clone size: few
V gene: TRBV18
J gene: TRBJ1-1
CDR3 length: 15
CDR3 protein: CASSPGQGQNTEAFF
CDR3 DNA: TGTGCCAGCTCACCTGGACAGGGACAGAACACTGAAGCTTTCTTT

D gene: -
clone size: -
V gene: TRBV29-1
J gene: TRBJ1-1
CDR3 length: 10
CDR3 protein: CSVANTEAFF
CDR3 DNA: TGCAGCGTAGCCAATACTGAAGCTTTCTTT

D gene: -
clone size: once
V gene: TRBV29-1
J gene: TRBJ2-7
CDR3 length: 12
CDR3 protein: CSVEFGPYEQYF
CDR3 DNA: TGCAGCGTTGAATTCGGTCCCTACGAGCAGTACTTC

D gene: -
clone size: -
V gene: TRBV20-1
J gene: TRBJ1-4
CDR3 length: 11
CDR3 protein: CSARVRGQLFF
CDR3 DNA: TGCAGTGCTAGAGTCCGGGGCCAACTGTTTTTT

D gene: -
clone size: -
V gene: TRBV5-1
J gene: TRBJ2-5
CDR3 length: 13
CDR3 protein: CASSLDLRETQYF
CDR3 DNA: TGCGCCAGCAGCTTGGATCTTCGAGAGACCCAGTACTTC

D gene: TRBD2
clone size: -
V gene: TRBV5-6
J gene: TRBJ2-5
CDR3 length: 16
CDR3 protein: CASSLSGLVDQGTQYF
CDR3 DNA: TGTGCCAGCAGCTTGTCGGGACTAGTCGATCAGGGGACCCAGTACTTC

D gene: TRBD1
clone size: -
V gene: TRBV19
J gene: TRBJ2-2
CDR3 length: 14
CDR3 protein: CASSIRQGIGELFF
CDR3 DNA: TGTGCCAGTAGTATAAGACAGGGGATCGGGGAGCTGTTTTTT

D gene: -
clone size: few
V gene: TRBV29-1
J gene: TRBJ1-3
CDR3 length: 13
CDR3 protein: CSVWMISGNTIYF
CDR3 DNA: TGCAGCGTTTGGATGATCTCTGGAAACACCATATATTTT

D gene: TRBD1
clone size: few
V gene: TRBV7-8
J gene: TRBJ1-3
CDR3 length: 18
CDR3 protein: CASSPRTGGVLSGNTIYF
CDR3 DNA: TGTGCCAGCAGCCCCAGGACAGGGGGCGTATTAAGTGGAAACACCATATATTTT

D gene: -
clone size: -
V gene: TRBV5-4
J gene: TRBJ2-2
CDR3 length: 13
CDR3 protein: CASSLPNTGELFF
CDR3 DNA: TGTGCCAGCAGCTTGCCGAACACCGGGGAGCTGTTTTTT

D gene: TRBD2
clone size: few
V gene: TRBV7-2
J gene: TRBJ2-3
CDR3 length: 15
CDR3 protein: CASSPTLAGGDTQYF
CDR3 DNA: TGTGCCAGCAGCCCCACCCTAGCGGGGGGGGATACGCAGTATTTT

D gene: -
clone size: few
V gene: TRBV27
J gene: TRBJ2-7
CDR3 length: 12
CDR3 protein: CALRSYDYEQYF
CDR3 DNA: TGTGCCTTACGGAGTTATGACTACGAGCAGTACTTC

D gene: TRBD1
clone size: -
V gene: TRBV19
J gene: TRBJ1-2
CDR3 length: 12
CDR3 protein: CASSTRQGGYTF
CDR3 DNA: TGTGCCAGTAGTACGCGACAGGGAGGCTACACCTTC

D gene: TRBD1
clone size: -
V gene: TRBV2
J gene: TRBJ1-2
CDR3 length: 13
CDR3 protein: CASGLDRVAGYTF
CDR3 DNA: TGTGCCAGCGGGTTGGACAGGGTTGCAGGCTACACCTTC

D gene: -
clone size: -
V gene: TRBV11-2
J gene: TRBJ2-1
CDR3 length: 11
CDR3 protein: CASSLYDEQFF
CDR3 DNA: TGTGCCAGCAGCTTATACGATGAGCAGTTCTTC